This is a list of T cell receptor beta chains from one sample in a study of blood T cell repertoires in COVID-19. TCRdb's copy holds only in-frame clones and misses some; the assay was immunoSEQ multiplex PCR. The table lists more than 300,000 clones, 85% to 95% of them singletons. Sequencing was done on a sample of PBMCs or T cells enriched from blood (not recorded which). The receptor set was obtained from a woman aged 25 to 39 who had been exposed to COVID-19. Both conserved end residues are part of each CDR3. The D gene is left open where the match is weak. Expanded clones get a size class; other rows say once, few or many, or leave the size out.

clone_size j_call cdr3_length v_call d_call cdr3_nt cdr3_aa
- TRBJ2-3 13 TRBV7-2 - TGTGCCAGCAGCTGGGGGACTTCTGATACGCAGTATTTT CASSWGTSDTQYF
- TRBJ1-5 15 TRBV18 TRBD1 TGTGCCAGCTCACCAGGACAGGGAAGGCATCAGCCCCAGCATTTT CASSPGQGRHQPQHF
- TRBJ1-4 18 TRBV4-1 TRBD1 TGCGCCAGCAGCCTAAAACCGGGACAGGGCATGAAGGGCGAAAAACTGTTTTTT CASSLKPGQGMKGEKLFF
- TRBJ1-4 13 TRBV15 - TGTGCCACCAGCAGAGATACAGGGTGGCCACTGTTTTTT CATSRDTGWPLFF
- TRBJ2-3 18 TRBV9 TRBD2 TGTGCCAGCAGCGTAGTAGGGACTAGCGGGGTAGGGGGAGATACGCAGTATTTT CASSVVGTSGVGGDTQYF
- TRBJ2-7 14 TRBV5-1 - TGCGCCAGCAGCCTCCAAGGGGACATCTACGAGCAGTACTTC CASSLQGDIYEQYF
- TRBJ2-1 15 TRBV7-2 - TGTGCCAGCAGCTTAGTCGGGAACTCCTACAATGAGCAGTTCTTC CASSLVGNSYNEQFF
- TRBJ2-3 15 TRBV18 TRBD1 TGTGCCAGCTCACAGGGGGCCGGTGGGACAGATACGCAGTATTTT CASSQGAGGTDTQYF
- TRBJ2-3 14 TRBV7-9 - TGTGCCAGCAGCTCCGGAGGAATACTATATACGCAGTATTTT CASSSGGILYTQYF
- TRBJ1-1 15 TRBV19 - TGTGCCAGTAGTTCCCCGCGGAGGCGGAACACTGAAGCTTTCTTT CASSSPRRRNTEAFF
- TRBJ2-7 14 TRBV7-3 - TGTGCCAGCAGCTCCCAGTCCGGAGCCTACGAGCAGTACTTC CASSSQSGAYEQYF
- TRBJ2-7 14 TRBV5-1 TRBD1 TGCGCCAGCAGCTTGGGGACAGGAACCACCGAGCAGTACTTC CASSLGTGTTEQYF
once TRBJ1-2 12 TRBV5-4 - TGTGCCAGCAGCTTGGCCGGGGGTGGCTACACCTTC CASSLAGGGYTF
- TRBJ1-3 17 TRBV19 - TGTGCCAGTAGTTCCTTTACAGGGCAACGGTCTGGAAACACCATATATTTT CASSSFTGQRSGNTIYF
- TRBJ2-5 16 TRBV5-6 - TGTGCCAGCAGCTTATGGAGAGCCCAGTACCAAGAGACCCAGTACTTC CASSLWRAQYQETQYF
- TRBJ1-2 15 TRBV18 TRBD1 TGTGCCAGCTCATTCGGGACAGGGGATCCCTATGGCTACACCTTC CASSFGTGDPYGYTF
- TRBJ1-3 15 TRBV5-1 - TGCGCCAGCAGCTTGGACTGGAGCTCTGGAAACACCATATATTTT CASSLDWSSGNTIYF
- TRBJ2-7 14 TRBV2 - TGTGCCAGCAGTGGTGTGAGGGGGTACTACGAGCAGTACTTC CASSGVRGYYEQYF
- TRBJ1-2 13 TRBV7-9 - TGTGCCAGCGGATTCGGGGTTAACTATGGCTACACCTTC CASGFGVNYGYTF
- TRBJ2-7 15 TRBV28 TRBD2 TGTGCCAGCAGTCCCGGGGGGGGGTTCTACTACGAGCAGTACTTC CASSPGGGFYYEQYF
- TRBJ2-5 15 TRBV4-2 - TGTGCCAGCAGCCGATTAAGCCGGGACCAAGAGACCCAGTACTTC CASSRLSRDQETQYF
- TRBJ2-5 15 TRBV5-1 TRBD2 TGCGCCAGCACCAGACTAGCGGGGCAACAAGAGACCCAGTACTTC CASTRLAGQQETQYF
- TRBJ2-7 14 TRBV18 - TGTGCCAGCTCACCACCCGGTAGCTATTACGAGCAGTACTTC CASSPPGSYYEQYF
- TRBJ2-1 15 TRBV5-1 TRBD1 TGCGCCAGCAGCTTGGGGAGACAGGGTTTCAATGAGCAGTTCTTC CASSLGRQGFNEQFF
- TRBJ1-3 15 TRBV4-3 - TGCGCCAGCAGCCAAGACCTTAGCGCGGGAAACACCATATATTTT CASSQDLSAGNTIYF
once TRBJ1-6 16 TRBV7-9 TRBD1 TGTGCCAGCAGCTTAATGTCGGGACAGGGGAATTCACCCCTCCACTTT CASSLMSGQGNSPLHF
- TRBJ2-7 14 TRBV9 - TGTGCCAGCAGCGTGGAGGCACACTCCTACGAGCAGTACTTC CASSVEAHSYEQYF
- TRBJ2-5 15 TRBV29-1 TRBD1 TGCAGCGTCCGTCGGACAGGGGGCTACCAAGAGACCCAGTACTTC CSVRRTGGYQETQYF
- TRBJ2-3 14 TRBV5-1 - TGCGCCAGCAACACTAGTCCGGGCACAGATACGCAGTATTTT CASNTSPGTDTQYF
- TRBJ1-1 15 TRBV19 - TGTGCCAGTAGTATTCTGGGGCGACGGAACACTGAAGCTTTCTTT CASSILGRRNTEAFF
once TRBJ2-3 15 TRBV14 - TGTGCCAGCAGCCAGTGGAGGGGCACCACAGATACGCAGTATTTT CASSQWRGTTDTQYF
- TRBJ2-7 14 TRBV3-1/TRBV3-2 - TGTGCCAGCAGCCAAGTTACTAGCTCCTACGAGCAGTACTTC CASSQVTSSYEQYF
- TRBJ2-5 16 TRBV5-1 TRBD2 TGCGCCAGCAGCTTGTTAGCGGGGGGCCCGGGGGAGACCCAGTACTTC CASSLLAGGPGETQYF
- TRBJ1-2 13 TRBV5-1 - TGCGCCAGCAGCCTAAGGGCGGGGGATGGCTACACCTTC CASSLRAGDGYTF
- TRBJ2-2 13 TRBV12-5 TRBD2 TGTGCTAGTGGTGCCCGGGGGGGACGGGAGCTGTTTTTT CASGARGGRELFF
- TRBJ1-6 14 TRBV7-3 TRBD1 TGTGCCAGCAGCACGACAGGGGGAAATTCACCCCTCCACTTT CASSTTGGNSPLHF
- TRBJ2-2 12 TRBV7-6 - TGTGCCAGCAGCTTCGGGGTCGGGGAGCTGTTTTTT CASSFGVGELFF
- TRBJ2-2 15 TRBV6-5 TRBD1 TGTGCCAGCAGTAGTGACAGGGGGAACACCGGGGAGCTGTTTTTT CASSSDRGNTGELFF
- TRBJ1-6 16 TRBV4-2 - TGTGCCAGCAGCCAAGGCCCGAGACAAGGCCAGGGACCCCTCCACTTT CASSQGPRQGQGPLHF
- TRBJ1-2 17 TRBV28 TRBD1 TGTGCCAGCGCGCGTGGGACAGGCCGACTCCACTTCTATGGCTACACCTTC CASARGTGRLHFYGYTF
- TRBJ1-2 13 TRBV4-3 - TGCGCCAGCAGCCGAGAGACCCGACAGGGCTACACCTTC CASSRETRQGYTF
- TRBJ2-5 12 TRBV2 TRBD2 TGTGCCAGCAGTGTTTACGGGAGGGCCCAGTACTTC CASSVYGRAQYF
- TRBJ1-5 13 TRBV3-1/TRBV3-2 - TGTGCCAGCAGTCTCGTGGGGGGAGCCGGACAGCATTTT CASSLVGGAGQHF
- TRBJ1-2 13 TRBV5-5 TRBD1 TGTGCCAGCAGTCGGACAGGGGGCGATGGCTACACCTTC CASSRTGGDGYTF
- TRBJ1-1 15 TRBV4-3 TRBD1 TGCGCCAGCAGCCTCTTGACAGGGACGAACACTGAAGCTTTCTTT CASSLLTGTNTEAFF
- TRBJ1-4 13 TRBV9 - TGTGCCAGCAGCGTCGGGAGAAGTGAAAAACTGTTTTTT CASSVGRSEKLFF
- TRBJ2-1 14 TRBV10-3 TRBD2 TGTGCCATCAGTGAAACGGGGGGGCGGAATGAGCAGTTCTTC CAISETGGRNEQFF
- TRBJ2-7 15 TRBV5-4 TRBD1 TGTGCCAGCAGCTTGCGGGACAGCTCTTACTACGAGCAGTACTTC CASSLRDSSYYEQYF
- TRBJ2-7 15 TRBV27 - TGTGCCAGCAGTCGTCCTGAGGGTAGAGCCTACGAGCAGTACTTC CASSRPEGRAYEQYF
once TRBJ1-5 14 TRBV7-6 - TGTGCCAGCAGCCCGTCTACAGGGTTTCAGCCCCAGCATTTT CASSPSTGFQPQHF
- TRBJ1-5 14 TRBV18 - TGTGCCAGCTCACAAGGGGGGGGGAATCAGCCCCAGCATTTT CASSQGGGNQPQHF
- TRBJ1-2 13 TRBV15 - TGTGCCACCAGCCCCCTACGGGTGAACGGCTACACCTTC CATSPLRVNGYTF
- TRBJ1-4 12 TRBV2 - TGTGCCAGCAGTGGCAGGGATGAAAAACTGTTTTTT CASSGRDEKLFF
- TRBJ2-6 16 TRBV6-6 TRBD1 TGTGCCAGCAGCCCACAGGGGGCGCCTGGGGCCAACGTCCTGACTTTC CASSPQGAPGANVLTF
- TRBJ2-7 16 TRBV27 TRBD1 TGTGCCAGCAGTCGTACTGGGACAGGGGGCTTGAACGAGCAGTACTTC CASSRTGTGGLNEQYF
- TRBJ2-5 17 TRBV19 TRBD2 TGTGCCAGTAGTCAACTAGCGGGGGGGATGAAGCAAGAGACCCAGTACTTC CASSQLAGGMKQETQYF
- TRBJ2-2 16 TRBV10-3 TRBD2 TGTGCCATCAGCGGGGGGTCTACAACGAACACCGGGGAGCTGTTTTTT CAISGGSTTNTGELFF
- TRBJ1-1 15 TRBV6-1 - TGTGCCAGCAGTGAAGCGCGCGGGGGTGGAACTGAAGCTTTCTTT CASSEARGGGTEAFF
few TRBJ2-5 12 TRBV10-3 - TGTGCCATCAGTGAGTCGCGGGAGACCCAGTACTTC CAISESRETQYF
- TRBJ2-5 19 TRBV15 TRBD1 TGTGCCACCAGCAGAGGATGGGTAGGGACAGGGGGCGTTGGGGAGACCCAGTACTTC CATSRGWVGTGGVGETQYF